Sequencing of this TCR beta chain was carried out in a study of T cell responses to AZD1222 COVID-19 vaccine. CDR1 is MNHEY and CDR2 is SVGAGI in the germline V gene. The CDR3 consists of 14 residues. The V segment lost 6 bases and the J segment 2 bases; nucleotides outside the gene matches: 2. Clones were read by immunoSEQ multiplex PCR, and TCRdb kept only the in-frame ones, dropping some. In the table there are 150,000 to 200,000 clones, almost 95% of which are singletons. This clonotype was sampled from an adult in good health. Source: peripheral blood, taken on day 0 of AZD1222 vaccination. This rearrangement joins TRBV6-5 to TRBJ2-3, with 10 bases aligning to TRBD1. Written as DNA, the CDR3 is TGTGCCAGCAGAGACAGGGGGCCCACAGATACGCAGTATTTT. This codes for CASRDRGPTDTQYF.